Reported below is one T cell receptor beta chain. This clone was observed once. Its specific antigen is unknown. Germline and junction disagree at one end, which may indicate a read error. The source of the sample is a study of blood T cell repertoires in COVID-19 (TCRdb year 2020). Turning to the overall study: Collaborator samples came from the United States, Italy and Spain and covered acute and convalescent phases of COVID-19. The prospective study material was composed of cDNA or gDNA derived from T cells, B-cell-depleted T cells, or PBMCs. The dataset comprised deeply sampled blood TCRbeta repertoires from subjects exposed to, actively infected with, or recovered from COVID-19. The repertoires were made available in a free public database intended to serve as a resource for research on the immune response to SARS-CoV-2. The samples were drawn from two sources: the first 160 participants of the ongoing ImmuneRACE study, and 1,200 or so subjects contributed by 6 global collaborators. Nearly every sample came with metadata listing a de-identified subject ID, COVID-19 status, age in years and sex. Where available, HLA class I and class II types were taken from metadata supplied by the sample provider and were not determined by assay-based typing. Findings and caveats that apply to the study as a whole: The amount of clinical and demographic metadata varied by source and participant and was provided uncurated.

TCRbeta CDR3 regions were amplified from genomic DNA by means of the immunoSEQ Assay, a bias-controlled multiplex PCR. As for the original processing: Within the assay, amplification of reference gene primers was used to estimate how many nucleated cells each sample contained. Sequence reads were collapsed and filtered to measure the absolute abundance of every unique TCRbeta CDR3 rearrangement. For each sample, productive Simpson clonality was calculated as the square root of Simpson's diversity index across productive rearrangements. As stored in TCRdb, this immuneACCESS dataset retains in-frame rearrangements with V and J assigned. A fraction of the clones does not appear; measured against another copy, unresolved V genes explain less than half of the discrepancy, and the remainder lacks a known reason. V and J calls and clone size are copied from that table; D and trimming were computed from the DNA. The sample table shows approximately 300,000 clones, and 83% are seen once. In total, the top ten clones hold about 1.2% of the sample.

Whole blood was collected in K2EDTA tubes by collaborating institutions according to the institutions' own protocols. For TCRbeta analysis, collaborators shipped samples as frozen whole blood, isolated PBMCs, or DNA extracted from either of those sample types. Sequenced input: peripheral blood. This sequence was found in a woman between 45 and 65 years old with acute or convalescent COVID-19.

The DNA sequence follows: TGCGCCAGCAGCATGTTGCCCGGGGTAGGAAATACCATATATTTT. Its protein reads: CASSMLPGVGNTIYF. The rearranged chain carries TRBV5-1 and TRBJ1-3; the D gene lacks a confident call. The CDR3, cysteine through phenylalanine, is 15 amino acids long. Of the read, only the CDR3 DNA is kept; its 45 bases are in frame from base 1. The germline V gene provides CDR1 SGHRS and CDR2 YFSETQ.